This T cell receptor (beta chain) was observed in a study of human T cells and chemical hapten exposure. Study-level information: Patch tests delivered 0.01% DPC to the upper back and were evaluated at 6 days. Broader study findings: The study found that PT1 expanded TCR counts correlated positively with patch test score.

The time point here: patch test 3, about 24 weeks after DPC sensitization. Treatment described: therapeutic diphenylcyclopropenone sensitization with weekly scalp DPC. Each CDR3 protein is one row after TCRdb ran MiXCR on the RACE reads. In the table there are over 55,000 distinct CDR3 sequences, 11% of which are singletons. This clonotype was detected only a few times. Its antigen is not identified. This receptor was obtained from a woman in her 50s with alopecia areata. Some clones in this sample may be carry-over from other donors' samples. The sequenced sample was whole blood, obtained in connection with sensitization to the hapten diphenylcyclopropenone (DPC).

The CDR3 DNA reads TGTGCCAGCAGTCCAACCTTTAGCGGGGCTTACTTC. This sequence encodes CASSPTFSGAYF. The chain employs TRBV12-3 or TRBV12-4 and TRBJ2-5, with 8 bases fitting TRBD2. V dropped 5 bases and J dropped 14; count of bases not matched to a gene: 10. The CDR3 is 12 residues long.